The 2 T cell receptor beta chains listed next were all sequenced from one sample in a study of T cell repertoires in cytomegalovirus infection. MiXCR, run by TCRdb on the reads, gives a single entry per CDR3 protein. Of around 180,000 distinct CDR3 sequences in the sample, over 25% were seen once. Sequencing input: PBMCs. These receptors originate from a human donor in good health (CMV status not recorded). Some clones in this sample may be carry-over from other donors' samples.

The chain has TRBV27 and TRBJ1-6; 9 positions agree with TRBD1. Germline-derived CDR1 and CDR2 are MNHEY and SMNVEV (reference sequence). This CDR3 is 13 amino acids long. With V trimmed by 5 bases and J by 10 bases, 3 bases remained unmatched. CDR3 protein: CASSLGQGSPLHF. CDR3 in DNA: TGTGCCAGCAGTCTCGGACAGGGGTCACCCCTCCACTTT.

The chain employs TRBV15 and TRBJ2-1; D is unresolved. This CDR3 is built from 13 residues. Trimming stripped 1 base from V and 11 bases from J, with 12 bases between. Germline assignment: CDR1 LNHNV and CDR2 YYDKDF (reference sequence). The CDR3 protein is CATSRVQSMQQFF. The CDR3 DNA reads as TGTGCCACCAGCAGAGTGCAGTCCATGCAGCAGTTCTTC.